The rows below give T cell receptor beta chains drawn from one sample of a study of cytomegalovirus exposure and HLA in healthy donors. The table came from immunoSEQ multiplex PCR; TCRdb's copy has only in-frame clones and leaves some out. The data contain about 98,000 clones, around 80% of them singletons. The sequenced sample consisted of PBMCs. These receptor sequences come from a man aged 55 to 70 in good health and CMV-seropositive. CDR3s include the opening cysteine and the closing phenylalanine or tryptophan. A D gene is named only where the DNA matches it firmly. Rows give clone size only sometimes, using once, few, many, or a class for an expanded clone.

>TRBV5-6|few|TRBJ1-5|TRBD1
CASSFRMGQPEGQPQHF
TGTGCCAGCAGCTTCCGGATGGGACAGCCCGAGGGTCAGCCCCAGCATTTT
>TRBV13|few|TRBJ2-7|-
CASSLRGADYEQYF
TGTGCCAGCAGCCTACGGGGAGCGGACTACGAGCAGTACTTC
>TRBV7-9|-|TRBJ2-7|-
CASSSDWTYEQYF
TGTGCCAGCAGCTCAGACTGGACCTACGAGCAGTACTTC
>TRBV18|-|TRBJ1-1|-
CASSRTREVGTGEAFF
TGTGCCAGCTCACGTACCAGGGAAGTGGGTACAGGTGAAGCTTTCTTT
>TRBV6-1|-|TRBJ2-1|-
CASSEVAGFYNEQFF
TGTGCCAGCAGTGAGGTGGCGGGGTTCTACAATGAGCAGTTCTTC
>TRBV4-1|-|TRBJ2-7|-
CASSQTDRQNYEQYF
TGCGCCAGCAGCCAGACCGACAGGCAGAACTACGAGCAGTACTTC
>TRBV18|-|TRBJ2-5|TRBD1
CASSPSTGGETQYF
TGTGCCAGCTCACCATCCACAGGGGGTGAGACCCAGTACTTC
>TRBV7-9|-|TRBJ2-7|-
CASSFGQVSTYEQYF
TGTGCCAGCAGCTTTGGGCAGGTGTCAACCTACGAGCAGTACTTC
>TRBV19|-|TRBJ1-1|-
CASTQGDSNTEAFF
TGTGCCAGTACCCAGGGTGATTCGAACACTGAAGCTTTCTTT
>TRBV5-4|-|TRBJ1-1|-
CASSRLGPRGTEAFF
TGTGCCAGCAGCCGACTCGGCCCAAGGGGTACTGAAGCTTTCTTT
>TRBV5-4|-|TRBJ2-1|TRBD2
CASSFGIAGPYNEQFF
TGTGCCAGCAGCTTCGGAATAGCGGGGCCATACAATGAGCAGTTCTTC
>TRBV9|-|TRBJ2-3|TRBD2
CASSVVVGRGGGTDTQYF
TGTGCCAGCAGCGTAGTAGTAGGGAGGGGCGGCGGCACAGATACGCAGTATTTT
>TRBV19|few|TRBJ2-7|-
CASSRQYGYEQYF
TGTGCCAGTAGTAGACAGTACGGCTACGAGCAGTACTTC
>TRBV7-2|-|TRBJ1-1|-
CASSLLGGTEAFF
TGTGCCAGCAGCTTATTAGGGGGTACTGAAGCTTTCTTT
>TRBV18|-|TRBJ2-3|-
CASSPIESLVADTQYF
TGTGCCAGCTCACCCATCGAAAGTTTGGTAGCAGATACGCAGTATTTT
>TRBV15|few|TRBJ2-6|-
CATSRVVSRANVLTF
TGTGCCACCAGCAGAGTCGTCTCTCGGGCCAACGTCCTGACTTTC
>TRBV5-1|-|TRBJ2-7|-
CASSDGGLGYEQYF
TGCGCCAGCAGTGACGGGGGGCTCGGGTACGAGCAGTACTTC
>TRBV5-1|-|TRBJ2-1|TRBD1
CASAAGQANNEQFF
TGCGCCAGCGCCGCCGGACAGGCGAACAATGAGCAGTTCTTC
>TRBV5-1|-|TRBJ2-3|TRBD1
CASSFGTASTDTQYF
TGCGCCAGCAGCTTCGGGACAGCTAGCACAGATACGCAGTATTTT
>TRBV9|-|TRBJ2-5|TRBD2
CASSVGGLTSGETQYF
TGTGCCAGCAGCGTAGGGGGACTAACATCGGGGGAGACCCAGTACTTC
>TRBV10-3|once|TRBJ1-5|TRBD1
CAISESWGTVNQPQHF
TGTGCCATCAGTGAGTCGTGGGGGACAGTCAATCAGCCCCAGCATTTT
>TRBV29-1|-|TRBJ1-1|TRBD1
CSVNRGNTEAFF
TGCAGCGTGAACAGGGGGAACACTGAAGCTTTCTTT
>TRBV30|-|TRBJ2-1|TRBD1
CAWTPGDRGSEQFF
TGTGCCTGGACCCCCGGGGACAGGGGGTCTGAGCAGTTCTTC
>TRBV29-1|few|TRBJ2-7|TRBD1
CSVELGDRGNYEQYF
TGCAGCGTTGAATTGGGTGACAGGGGGAATTACGAGCAGTACTTC
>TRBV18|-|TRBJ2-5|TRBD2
CASSPYTLRGGSPLETQYF
TGTGCCAGCTCACCCTACACTTTACGGGGGGGCTCTCCTCTGGAGACCCAGTACTTC
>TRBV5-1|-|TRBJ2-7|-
CASSPGRSGRTTLPSSYEQYF
TGCGCCAGCAGCCCGGGACGGTCAGGGAGGACTACGCTGCCTAGTTCCTACGAGCAGTACTTC
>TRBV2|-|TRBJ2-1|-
CASSDWDTQKAYNEQFF
TGTGCCAGCAGTGACTGGGACACTCAAAAAGCCTACAATGAGCAGTTCTTC
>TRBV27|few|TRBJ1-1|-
CASRSSLYTEAFF
TGTGCCAGCAGATCAAGTCTATACACTGAAGCTTTCTTT
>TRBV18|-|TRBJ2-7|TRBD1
CASSVDRVYEQYF
TGTGCCAGCTCAGTGGACAGGGTCTACGAGCAGTACTTC
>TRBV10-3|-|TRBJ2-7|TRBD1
CAILGTGDEQYF
TGTGCCATCCTCGGGACAGGGGACGAGCAGTACTTC
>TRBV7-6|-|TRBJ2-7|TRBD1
CASSPRTGDYEQYF
TGTGCCAGCAGCCCCCGGACAGGGGACTACGAGCAGTACTTC
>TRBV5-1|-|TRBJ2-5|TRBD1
CASSIGQGSETQYF
TGCGCCAGCAGCATAGGACAGGGAAGCGAGACCCAGTACTTC
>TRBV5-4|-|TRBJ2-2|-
CASSFVSTTGELFF
TGTGCCAGCAGCTTTGTCAGTACCACCGGGGAGCTGTTTTTT
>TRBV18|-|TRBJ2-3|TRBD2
CASSPRRGAGLTDTQYF
TGTGCCAGCTCACCGCGGCGGGGGGCCGGTCTAACAGATACGCAGTATTTT
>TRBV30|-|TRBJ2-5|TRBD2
CACTGGYQETQYF
TGTGCCTGTACCGGGGGGTACCAAGAGACCCAGTACTTC
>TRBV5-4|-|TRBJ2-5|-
CASSLATAETQYF
TGTGCCAGCAGCTTGGCGACTGCGGAGACCCAGTACTTC
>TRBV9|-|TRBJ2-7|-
CASGSGTYEQYF
TGTGCCAGCGGTTCAGGGACCTACGAGCAGTACTTC
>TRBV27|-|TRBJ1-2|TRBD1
CASTRTGQDYGYTF
TGTGCCAGCACTCGGACAGGGCAGGACTATGGCTACACCTTC
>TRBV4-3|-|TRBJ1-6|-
CASSPAWGRLNSPLHF
TGCGCCAGCAGCCCAGCCTGGGGGCGCTTGAATTCACCCCTCCACTTT
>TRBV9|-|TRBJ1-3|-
CASSGGGNTIYF
TGTGCCAGCAGCGGAGGGGGAAACACCATATATTTT
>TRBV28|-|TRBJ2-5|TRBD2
CASSLITGGETQYF
TGTGCCAGCAGTTTAATTACGGGGGGAGAGACCCAGTACTTC
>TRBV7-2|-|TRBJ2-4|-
CASSLEADRKNIQYF
TGTGCCAGCAGCTTAGAAGCGGATAGAAAAAACATTCAGTACTTC
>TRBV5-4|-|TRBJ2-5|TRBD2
CASSLAASGDIQETQYF
TGTGCCAGCAGCTTGGCGGCTAGCGGGGACATCCAAGAGACCCAGTACTTC
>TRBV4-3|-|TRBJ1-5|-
CASSQAPGSNQPQHF
TGCGCCAGCAGCCAAGCTCCAGGGAGCAATCAGCCCCAGCATTTT
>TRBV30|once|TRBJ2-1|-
CAWSVHSYNEQFF
TGTGCCTGGAGTGTACACTCCTACAATGAGCAGTTCTTC
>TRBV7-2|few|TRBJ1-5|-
CASSLVGQGANQPQHF
TGTGCCAGCAGCTTAGTGGGGCAGGGCGCCAATCAGCCCCAGCATTTT
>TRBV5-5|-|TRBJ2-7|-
CASSYLQGNSYEQYF
TGTGCCAGCAGCTACCTCCAGGGGAACTCCTACGAGCAGTACTTC
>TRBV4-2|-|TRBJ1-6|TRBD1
CASSLETGDNSPLHF
TGTGCCAGCAGCCTAGAGACAGGGGATAATTCACCCCTCCACTTT
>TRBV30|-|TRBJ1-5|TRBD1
CAWSGQGNQPQHF
TGTGCCTGGAGTGGACAGGGTAATCAGCCCCAGCATTTT
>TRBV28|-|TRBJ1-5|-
CASSITPPGSWERNQPQHF
TGTGCCAGCAGTATCACCCCCCCCGGGAGCTGGGAGAGGAATCAGCCCCAGCATTTT
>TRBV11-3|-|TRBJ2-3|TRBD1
CASSKRTGNTDTQYF
TGTGCCAGCAGCAAAAGGACAGGAAACACAGATACGCAGTATTTT
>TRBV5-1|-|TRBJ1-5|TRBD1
CASSFEGAFNQPQHF
TGCGCCAGCAGCTTCGAGGGGGCGTTCAATCAGCCCCAGCATTTT